Included here is one T cell receptor (beta chain) sequence, with context. This clone was detected ten times or more. Its target antigen remains unknown. One end of the junction does not line up with germline, which may come from a read error. Library creation used PCR. The sequencer was an Illumina HiSeq 4000. The TCR beta-chain CDR3 region of each patient was profiled by high-throughput sequencing. The published analysis was carried out like this. The researchers built a classifier to tell apart papillary thyroid cancer patients with distant metastasis, based on CDR3 differences among clinicopathological groups. The Shannon index was used to measure repertoire diversity, and the Morisita-Horn index was used to measure how similar tumor and blood repertoires were. In-frame beta chains were kept once TCRdb had trimmed the public reads at Q25 with fastp and called clones with MiXCR. The V and J calls come from TCRdb's annotation, not from the publication. Present in this sample are thousands of clones, 25% to 30% of which were seen just once. Around two fifths of the sample belongs to the ten largest clones.

The CDR3 sequence holds 18 residues, the cysteine and phenylalanine included. Of all the DNA, just the CDR3 is kept, 54 bases in frame from base 1. CDR1 and CDR2, per the germline V gene, are SGHAT and FQNNGV. The data belong to a study of metastatic and nonmetastatic thyroid tumors (dated by TCRdb to 2020 to 2022). Regarding the complete study: Repertoires were compared across peripheral blood and tumor or nodule tissue samples from malignant and benign thyroid patients. Broad study findings and their caveats: In both blood and tumor samples, malignant tumors were reported to have significantly higher TCR beta diversity than benign nodules.

No patient had received any treatment before thyroid surgery. Using T-cell receptor beta sequencing, the researchers looked back retrospectively at clinical samples from patients, gathered between the early 2010s and the late 2010s. The sequencing input was tumor tissue. This clonotype originated in a male donor with papillary thyroid cancer or a benign thyroid nodule (not recorded which). Some clones in this sample may be carry-over from other donors' samples. The chain employs TRBV11-2 and TRBJ1-5; the junction holds 7 bases that match TRBD1. The CDR3 in this case is CASGLVGTVFNSNQPQHF. The sequence in DNA is TGTGCCAGCGGCTTAGTTGGGACAGTCTTCAATAGCAATCAGCCCCAGCATTTT.